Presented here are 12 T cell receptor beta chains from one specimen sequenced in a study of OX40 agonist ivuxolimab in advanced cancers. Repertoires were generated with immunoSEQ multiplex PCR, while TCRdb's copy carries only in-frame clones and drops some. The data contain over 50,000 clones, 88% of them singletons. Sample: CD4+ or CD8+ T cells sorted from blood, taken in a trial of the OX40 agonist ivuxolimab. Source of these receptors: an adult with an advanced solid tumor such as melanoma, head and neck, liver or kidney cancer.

The CDR3 region is CASSMGLAGSSGANVLTF. In nucleotides, the CDR3 is TGTGCCAGTAGTATGGGTCTAGCGGGGAGCTCTGGGGCCAACGTCCTGACTTTC. This sequence joins TRBV19 and TRBJ2-6, with 9 bases identical to TRBD2. The CDR3 runs 18 residues. Germline V gene sequence: CDR1 LNHDA, CDR2 SQIVND (reference sequence). Trimming removed 3 bases from V and 0 bases from J; junction bases left unmatched: 6.

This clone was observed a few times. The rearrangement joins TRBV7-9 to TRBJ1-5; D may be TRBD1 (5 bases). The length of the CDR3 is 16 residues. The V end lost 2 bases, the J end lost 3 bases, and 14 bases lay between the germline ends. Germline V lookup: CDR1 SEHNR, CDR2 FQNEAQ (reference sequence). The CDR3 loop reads CASSLWQGSVNQPQHF. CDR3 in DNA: TGTGCCAGCAGCTTATGGCAGGGTTCGGTCAATCAGCCCCAGCATTTT.

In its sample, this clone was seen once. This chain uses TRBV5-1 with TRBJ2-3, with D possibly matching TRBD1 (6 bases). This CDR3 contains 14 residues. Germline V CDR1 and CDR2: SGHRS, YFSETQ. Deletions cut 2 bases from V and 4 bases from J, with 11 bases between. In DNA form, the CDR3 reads TGCGCCAGCAGCTTACAGGGTTTGGCAGATACGCAGTATTTT. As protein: CASSLQGLADTQYF.

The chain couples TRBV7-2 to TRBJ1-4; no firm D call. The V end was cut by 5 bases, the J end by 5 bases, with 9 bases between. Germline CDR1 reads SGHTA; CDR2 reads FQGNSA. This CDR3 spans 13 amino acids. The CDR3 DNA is TGTGCCAGCAGCCTCGGGTCAAATGAAAAACTGTTTTTT. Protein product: CASSLGSNEKLFF.

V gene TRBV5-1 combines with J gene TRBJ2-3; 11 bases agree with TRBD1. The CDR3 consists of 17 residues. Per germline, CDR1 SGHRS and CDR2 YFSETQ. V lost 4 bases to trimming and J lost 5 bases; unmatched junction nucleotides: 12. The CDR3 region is CASSPDGQGAGRDTQYF. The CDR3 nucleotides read TGCGCCAGCAGCCCGGATGGACAGGGGGCAGGTCGAGATACGCAGTATTTT. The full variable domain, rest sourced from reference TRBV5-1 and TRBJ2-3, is KAGVTQTPRYLIKTRGQQVTLSCSPISGHRSVSWYQQTPGQGLQFLFEYFSETQRNKGNFPGRFSGRQFSNSRSEMNVSTLELGDSALYLCASSPDGQGAGRDTQYFGPGTRLTVL.

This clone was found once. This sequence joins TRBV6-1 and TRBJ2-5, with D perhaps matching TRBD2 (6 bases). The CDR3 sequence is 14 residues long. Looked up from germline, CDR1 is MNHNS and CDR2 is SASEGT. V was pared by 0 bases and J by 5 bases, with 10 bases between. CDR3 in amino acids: CASSEAGGTETQYF. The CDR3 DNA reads TGTGCCAGCAGTGAAGCTGGAGGGACGGAGACCCAGTACTTC.

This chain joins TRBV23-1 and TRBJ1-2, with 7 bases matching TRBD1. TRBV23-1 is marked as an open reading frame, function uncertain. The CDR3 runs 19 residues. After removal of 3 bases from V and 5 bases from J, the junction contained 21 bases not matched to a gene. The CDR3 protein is CASSHRFRTGPVNYYGYTF. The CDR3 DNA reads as TGCGCCAGCAGTCACCGATTCCGGACAGGCCCAGTAAACTATTATGGCTACACCTTC.

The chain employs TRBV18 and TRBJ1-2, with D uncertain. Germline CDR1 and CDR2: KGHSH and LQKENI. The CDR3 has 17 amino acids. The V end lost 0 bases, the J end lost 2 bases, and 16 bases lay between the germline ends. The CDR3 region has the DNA TGTGCCAGCTCACCACCGGGCTATGAGGAGGGAAACTATGGCTACACCTTC. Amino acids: CASSPPGYEEGNYGYTF.

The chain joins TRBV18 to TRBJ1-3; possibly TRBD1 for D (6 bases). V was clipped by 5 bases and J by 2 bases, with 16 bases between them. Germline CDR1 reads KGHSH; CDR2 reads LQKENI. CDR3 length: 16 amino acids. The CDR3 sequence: CASSSASGAAGNTIYF. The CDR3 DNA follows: TGTGCCAGCTCATCAGCATCAGGGGCAGCTGGAAACACCATATATTTT.

The CDR3 loop is CASSLAGTSGNNEQFF. As DNA, the CDR3 is TGCGCCAGCAGCTTGGCAGGGACTAGCGGGAACAATGAGCAGTTCTTC. This chain joins TRBV5-1 and TRBJ2-1; 13 bases are shared with TRBD2. The V gene end was trimmed by 0 bases and the J gene end by 5 bases; junction bases not matched to a gene: 2. Germline V CDR1 and CDR2: SGHRS, YFSETQ. This CDR3 has 16 amino acids.

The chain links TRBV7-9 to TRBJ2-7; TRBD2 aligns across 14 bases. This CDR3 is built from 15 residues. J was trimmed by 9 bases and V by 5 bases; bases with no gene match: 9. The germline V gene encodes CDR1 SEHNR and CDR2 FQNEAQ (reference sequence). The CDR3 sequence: CASSPGLAGGSGQYF. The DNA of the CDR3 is TGTGCCAGCAGCCCCGGACTAGCGGGAGGTTCGGGGCAGTACTTC.

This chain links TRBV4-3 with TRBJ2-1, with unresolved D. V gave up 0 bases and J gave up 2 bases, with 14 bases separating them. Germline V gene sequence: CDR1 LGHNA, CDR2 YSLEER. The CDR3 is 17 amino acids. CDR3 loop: CASSQDLAYQTYNEQFF. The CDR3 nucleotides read TGCGCCAGCAGCCAAGATCTCGCTTACCAGACCTACAATGAGCAGTTCTTC.